This section outlines one TCR beta chain sequence together with its context. Its antigen is unknown. TCRdb keeps only in-frame clones here, not all; method: immunoSEQ multiplex PCR. The sample consists of 80,000 to 100,000 clones, around 85% of them appearing once. CDR3 size: 11 residues. Per germline, CDR1 SQVTM and CDR2 ANQGSEA. Trimming removed 7 bases from V and 8 bases from J, with 15 bases in between. The data were taken from a study of T cell responses to AZD1222 COVID-19 vaccine. Broader study findings: Spike-specific TCR depth and breadth grew after two AZD1222 doses. Baseline seropositives among AZD1222 recipients totaled only 5 or 6.

This TCR was recovered from an adult in good health. The chain uses TRBV29-1 and TRBJ2-7, with a tentative D call TRBD2 (7 bases). The sample consisted of peripheral blood, taken on day 0 of AZD1222 vaccination. The CDR3 bases are TGCAGCGCCGGGGGGCGGGAGAAGCAGTACTTC. This translates into CSAGGREKQYF.